The 9 T cell receptor beta chains listed next were all sequenced from one sample in a study of early T cells in non-severe SARS-CoV-2 infection (dated by TCRdb to the early 2020s). Library preparation was by 5' RACE. Sequencing relied on a NextSeq 500. TCRdb took the public reads, trimmed them with fastp at Q25, ran MiXCR for clone calling and kept in-frame beta chains. Rows are combined by CDR3 protein, so each entry shows the most common genes and DNA. The sample has about 70,000 distinct CDR3 sequences on record, approximately 12% of them singletons. About 16% of the sample is held by the ten biggest clonotypes. This sample comprised whole blood, obtained at baseline. These receptors came from an adult who was a healthcare worker with PCR-confirmed SARS-CoV-2 infection or an uninfected control (not recorded which). The donor label of this sample is uncertain.

This clonotype was seen repeatedly, ten times or more. The rearrangement links TRBV11-2 to TRBJ1-2; perhaps TRBD1 as D (5 bases). Germline V gives CDR1 SGHAT, CDR2 FQNNGV. V was clipped by 4 bases and J by 4 bases, with 16 bases between them. This CDR3 contains 15 residues. CDR3 coding DNA: TGTGCCAGCAGCTCACTCGGATCAGGGAGCTATGGCTACACCTTC. Its translation is CASSSLGSGSYGYTF.

CDR3 residues: CASSYTGGPNTGELFF. Written as DNA, the CDR3 is TGTGCCAGCAGCTACACGGGGGGACCGAACACCGGGGAGCTGTTTTTT. The chain joins TRBV7-2 to TRBJ2-2; 7 nucleotides align to TRBD2. After removal of 4 bases from V and 0 bases from J, the junction contained 5 bases not matched to a gene. The CDR3 has 16 residues. The V gene's germline CDR1 is SGHTA and CDR2 FQGNSA.

This sequence joins TRBV7-2 and TRBJ1-2, with unresolved D. The CDR3 runs to 11 residues. Trimming removed 4 bases from V and 5 bases from J, with 5 bases in between. The germline gives CDR1 SGHTA, CDR2 FQGNSA. The CDR3 sequence: CASSSIYGYTF. The CDR3 region has the DNA TGTGCCAGCAGCTCGATATATGGCTACACCTTC.

This clonotype appeared a few times. The chain links TRBV20-1 to TRBJ2-4; the D gene is possibly TRBD1 (5 bases). V was shortened by 6 bases and J by 4 bases, with 16 bases between the two germline ends. Germline V gene sequence: CDR1 DFQATT, CDR2 SNEGSKA (reference sequence). The CDR3 is 14 residues long. The CDR3 bases are TGCAGTGCCAAGACAGATAAAGAGAAAAACATTCAGTACTTC. Translation gives CSAKTDKEKNIQYF.

This clonotype was seen more than once but under ten times. The chain is built from TRBV7-2 and TRBJ2-3; a possible D gene is TRBD2 (6 bases). The CDR3 length is 14 residues. Trimming removed 5 bases from V and 8 bases from J, with 17 bases in between. Germline CDR1 and CDR2: SGHTA and FQGNSA. For the CDR3, the DNA is TGTGCCAGCAGCCCGACTTCCGGAGGGTTTACGCAGTATTTT. Residues: CASSPTSGGFTQYF. Full variable domain (rest looked up from reference TRBV7-2 and TRBJ2-3): GAGVSQSPSNKVTEKGKDVELRCDPISGHTALYWYRQSLGQGLEFLIYFQGNSAPDKSGLPSDRFSAERTGGSVSTLTIQRTQQEDSAVYLCASSPTSGGFTQYFGPGTRLTVL.

CDR3 loop: CASSLEVTVASTDTQYF. In DNA form, the CDR3 reads TGTGCCAGCAGCTTGGAAGTTACAGTCGCTAGCACAGATACGCAGTATTTT. The genes are TRBV5-6 and TRBJ2-3; unclear D gene. The V end was cut by 0 bases, the J end by 0 bases, with 14 bases between. Germline CDR1 SGHDT, CDR2 YYEEEE. The CDR3 loop spans 17 amino acids.

CDR3 DNA: TGCGCCAGCAGCTTGGGGGCTACAGGGACCTTCTCTGGAAACACCATATATTTT. Amino acid sequence: CASSLGATGTFSGNTIYF. The chain has TRBV5-1 and TRBJ1-3, with D possibly TRBD1 on 6 matching bases. The V gene lost 0 bases and the J gene lost 0 bases, with 16 bases spanning the gap. Germline CDR1 SGHRS, CDR2 YFSETQ. The CDR3 has 18 residues.

In its sample, this clonotype was seen many times. The CDR3 reads CATSDAGELFF. The CDR3 coding sequence is TGTGCCACCAGTGACGCCGGGGAGCTGTTTTTT. The chain couples TRBV24-1 to TRBJ2-2; D is undetermined. Germline values: CDR1 KGHDR, CDR2 SFDVKD. There are 11 residues in the CDR3. The V end was cut by 4 bases, the J end by 6 bases, with 2 bases between.

The chain joins TRBV12-3 or TRBV12-4 to TRBJ2-7, with D possibly being TRBD2 (5 bases). This CDR3 is built from 11 residues. Trimming cost V 5 bases and J 5 bases, with 7 bases left between them. The CDR3 region is CASSKRDEQYF. CDR3 DNA: TGTGCCAGCAGTAAGAGGGACGAGCAGTACTTC.